Listed below are T cell receptor beta chains from one sample, sequenced in a study of technical replicates of blood from several donors. The repertoire was sequenced with immunoSEQ multiplex PCR; TCRdb's copy has only in-frame clones and lacks some. The table includes approximately 58,000 clones, roughly 84% detected once. Specimen: PBMCs. The receptors shown here come from a human donor in good health. Some clones in this sample may be carry-over from other donors' samples. Each CDR3 is given with its conserved first and last residue. The order of the fields is D gene, clone size, J gene, V gene, CDR3 protein. D genes are given only for firm matches. A row's size may be missing; if present it is once, few, many or a size class.

>TRBD1|-|TRBJ2-3|TRBV6-4
CASSGTGEGTDTQYF
>-|-|TRBJ2-3|TRBV27
CASRAGARQGSTDTQYF
>TRBD1|-|TRBJ2-7|TRBV7-6
CASSRQTGSLDEQYF
>TRBD2|-|TRBJ2-1|TRBV4-2
CASSQAGGLDEQFF
>-|-|TRBJ1-1|TRBV30
CAWKLTGTEAFF
>TRBD2|-|TRBJ2-1|TRBV11-1
CASSQNLGLAVSSYNEQFF
>TRBD1|-|TRBJ2-6|TRBV19
CASRAGQGGSGANVLTF
>-|-|TRBJ1-2|TRBV5-6
CASRLRERVYGYTF
>TRBD1|-|TRBJ2-1|TRBV9
CASSTPGQGNEQFF
>TRBD1|-|TRBJ1-3|TRBV4-1
CASSQAPTGSGNTIYF
>TRBD2|once|TRBJ2-7|TRBV4-3
CASSQGLAGSYEQYF
>TRBD1|few|TRBJ1-5|TRBV9
CASSVAPGGGQPQHF
>TRBD2|-|TRBJ2-5|TRBV6-5
CASSPSRTSGETQYF
>-|once|TRBJ2-5|TRBV4-3
CASSQERGGETQYF
>TRBD1|-|TRBJ1-1|TRBV4-2
CASSQLFGDRVRNTEAFF
>TRBD1|few|TRBJ1-2|TRBV2
CASGTGGYYGYTF
>-|-|TRBJ2-7|TRBV7-2
CASSPGLQPYEQYF
>-|-|TRBJ2-1|TRBV6-6
CASAGSSYNEQFF
>-|-|TRBJ2-2|TRBV7-8
CASSLGAGLGTGELFF
>-|-|TRBJ2-7|TRBV5-1
CASSLGLYAGSSYEQYF
>-|-|TRBJ1-4|TRBV2
CASSPTTNEKLFF
>-|-|TRBJ1-1|TRBV6-6
CATSQGYTEAFF
>TRBD1|-|TRBJ2-1|TRBV13
CASSDSGQGRYEQFF
>TRBD1|-|TRBJ2-3|TRBV13
CASSDTRGLNTQYF
>-|-|TRBJ2-5|TRBV5-6
CASTRPGVQETQYF
>-|-|TRBJ2-7|TRBV7-9
CASSLSVGGPQGLEQYF
>TRBD1|-|TRBJ1-2|TRBV4-1
CASSPRDRGIGYTF
>-|-|TRBJ2-1|TRBV5-1
CASSLQGVDEQFF
>TRBD1|-|TRBJ2-1|TRBV6-1
CASSGDRGWNEQFF
>TRBD2|-|TRBJ2-7|TRBV29-1
CSPLRREASYEQYF
>-|-|TRBJ1-2|TRBV29-1
CSGQVLNRGYTF
>-|-|TRBJ1-5|TRBV29-1
CSPLLGGAGFQPQHF
>-|-|TRBJ2-7|TRBV6-5
CASSPPGVGEQYF
>-|few|TRBJ2-7|TRBV6-5
CASSYSNYGEQYF
>-|-|TRBJ1-5|TRBV28
CASSFGTPSNQPQHF
>-|-|TRBJ2-5|TRBV5-6
CASSRDQETQYF
>TRBD2|-|TRBJ2-7|TRBV30
CAWNWREGLEQYF
>TRBD1|-|TRBJ1-2|TRBV11-2
CASRNIRDSQRGYTF
>-|-|TRBJ2-7|TRBV5-1
CASSSSYEQYF
>-|-|TRBJ2-3|TRBV11-2
CASSLYFRVTDTQYF
>TRBD1|-|TRBJ1-1|TRBV5-4
CASSKGQLNTEAFF
>-|-|TRBJ1-1|TRBV5-1
CASSLGGREAFF
>TRBD1|-|TRBJ1-4|TRBV7-2
CASSLYTGTGGEKLFF
>TRBD1|once|TRBJ2-7|TRBV7-9
CASSPPDRGPWEQYF
>TRBD2|-|TRBJ2-5|TRBV9
CASSVSSSGIRETQYF
>-|-|TRBJ2-7|TRBV19
CASTDGSYEQYF
>TRBD1|-|TRBJ1-1|TRBV29-1
CSVVWTGDRGTEAFF
>TRBD1|-|TRBJ2-7|TRBV5-1
CASSLFGDRAPYEQYF